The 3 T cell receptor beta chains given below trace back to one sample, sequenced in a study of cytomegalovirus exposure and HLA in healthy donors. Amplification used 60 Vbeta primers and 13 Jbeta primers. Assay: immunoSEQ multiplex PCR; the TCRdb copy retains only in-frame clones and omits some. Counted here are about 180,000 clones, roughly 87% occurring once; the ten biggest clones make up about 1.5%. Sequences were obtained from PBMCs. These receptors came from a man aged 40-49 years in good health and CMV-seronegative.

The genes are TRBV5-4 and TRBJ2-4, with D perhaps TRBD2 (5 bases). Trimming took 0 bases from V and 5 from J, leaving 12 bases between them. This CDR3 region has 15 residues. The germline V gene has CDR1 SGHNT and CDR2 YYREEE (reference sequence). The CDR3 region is CASSLGPGTENIQYF. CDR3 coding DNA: TGTGCCAGCAGCTTGGGGCCGGGAACGGAAAACATTCAGTACTTC. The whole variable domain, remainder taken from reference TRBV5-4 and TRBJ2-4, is ETGVTQSPTHLIKTRGQQVTLRCSSQSGHNTVSWYQQALGQGPQFIFQYYREEENGRGNFPPRFSGLQFPNYSSELNVNALELDDSALYLCASSLGPGTENIQYFGAGTRLSVL.

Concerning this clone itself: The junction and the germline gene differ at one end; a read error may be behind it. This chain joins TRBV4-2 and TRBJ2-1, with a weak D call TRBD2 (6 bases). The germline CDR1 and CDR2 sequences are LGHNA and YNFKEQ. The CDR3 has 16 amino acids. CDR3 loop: CASSQVVGGSTDEQFF. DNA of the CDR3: TGTGCCAGCAGTCAAGTTGTGGGGGGATCGACTGATGAGCAGTTCTTC.

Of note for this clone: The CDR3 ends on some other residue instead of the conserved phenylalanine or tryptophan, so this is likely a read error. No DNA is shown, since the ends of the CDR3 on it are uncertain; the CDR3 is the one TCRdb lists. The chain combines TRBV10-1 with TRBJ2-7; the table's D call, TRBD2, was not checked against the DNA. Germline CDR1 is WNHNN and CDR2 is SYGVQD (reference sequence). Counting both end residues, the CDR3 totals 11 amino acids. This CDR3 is CASSEGGSSTS.